This TCR beta chain was captured in a study of T cell repertoires in aging, cancer and after chemotherapy (dated by TCRdb to the late 2010s). Regarding the research as a whole: Donors were distributed across six age groups ranging from 30 or younger to 70 or older, with at least three individuals included per group. The study profiled peripheral blood TCR beta repertoires from healthy donors and cancer patients to examine immunoaging and T cell reconstitution after chemotherapy. In total, the full dataset held millions of TCR reads. Paired pre- and post-chemotherapy samples in the hematological group came from chronic lymphocytic leukemia patients treated with fludarabine- or bendamustine-based regimens. A cohort of 220 or so cancer patients (around 94 with hematological and around 130 with solid cancers) was assembled, and about 95 healthy donors were included as a reference group.

TCR beta rearrangements were amplified from genomic DNA isolated from peripheral blood, not from sorted cells or RNA. Beyond this particular receptor, the publication reports: Median generation probability increased over the chemotherapy interval in both cancer cohorts, suggesting repertoire reconstitution through rebound thymic output. According to the authors, the repertoire data do not permit conclusions about immunological memory after chemotherapy. Lymphoid organ infiltration was present in the hematological cancer patients, and this infiltration may itself impair thymic emigration or the expansion of peripheral T cells. Significantly lower blood TCR diversity and higher clonality were observed in untreated patients with hematological or solid cancers than in age-matched healthy donors. Declining TCR diversity with age in healthy donors was mainly explained by loss of richness; in cancer patients, loss of evenness also contributed.

Rearranged TRB sequences spanning V, D and J segments were amplified by multiplex touch-down PCR using a mixed TRB-A/B primer pool. Two consecutive PCR reactions with Phusion HS II polymerase added Illumina adapters and sample indices to the amplicons. Amplicons were gel-purified with the NucleoSpin Gel and PCR Clean-up kit, then checked with Qubit and an Agilent 2100 Bioanalyzer. Sequencing of the libraries was done on an Illumina MiSeq with paired-end, single-indexed 600-cycle runs. Per the original workflow: MiXCR versions 2.12 and 3.0.5 were used to process the TRB sequences. Each unique CDR3 nucleotide sequence was counted as one clone, and only productive sequences with at least two reads were retained. Repertoire metrics included Shannon diversity, evenness, clonality (one minus evenness), and alpha-parameterized diversity profiles from alpha 0 to 5. The IGoR algorithm was used to calculate generation probabilities for clones in the paired samples taken before and after chemotherapy. The public sequencing data were trimmed at Q25 with fastp and processed into clonotypes with MiXCR by TCRdb, which kept only in-frame beta chains. Every entry covers one CDR3 protein and lists the most common genes and DNA from its rows. The V and J calls, along with clone size, are taken from TCRdb and not from the paper's own processing. The table for this sample lists just under 9,500 distinct CDR3 sequences; roughly a quarter of them were counted only once. Roughly 15% of the sample goes to the ten largest clones.

CDR1 and CDR2 were assigned from the germline V gene as MNHEY and SVGAGI. Between the V and J ends, shortened by 5 bases and 4 bases respectively, the junction contains 11 bases. From cysteine to phenylalanine, the CDR3 is 13 amino acids long. Of all the DNA, just the CDR3 is kept, 39 bases in frame from base 1. About this clonotype itself: Its antigen has not been determined. Per-nucleotide qualities are absent, and no much larger clonotype sits a single base away.

The sequence derives from a human donor with a blood cancer. The donor label of this sample is uncertain. Sequenced material: blood. This chain is built from TRBV6-5 and TRBJ1-2; a weak D assignment points to TRBD1 (5 bases agree). In nucleotide form, the sequence is TGTGCCAGCAGTGCTCCCGGGGGCTATGGCTACACCTTC. Its protein is CASSAPGGYGYTF.